A selection of T cell receptor beta chains follows, all from one sample in a study of technical replicates of blood from a few donors. Clones were read by immunoSEQ multiplex PCR, and TCRdb kept only the in-frame ones, dropping some. Here the sample spans just under 100,000 clones, 95% being singletons. Sequencing was carried out using T cells isolated from PBMCs. Receptors originate from a human donor in good health. The conserved cysteine and the conserved F or W are not part of the CDR3 here.

cdr3_aa,v_call,j_call,cdr3_length
ASSLRGVRAYEQY,TRBV28,TRBJ2-7,13
ASSRGQGAVETQY,TRBV9,TRBJ2-5,13
ASTPGQGVLFQETQY,TRBV19,TRBJ2-5,15
ASSFTGEVNYEQY,TRBV28,TRBJ2-7,13
SVEDGRGGSEQY,TRBV29-1,TRBJ2-7,12
ASRAGIVGRSEAF,TRBV2,TRBJ1-1,13
ASSRRRTGTGDWSYGYT,TRBV19,TRBJ1-2,17
ASSQGQGVKFEAF,TRBV7-9,TRBJ1-1,13
ASSRTFQETQY,TRBV7-8,TRBJ2-5,11
ASTIHLGTREAF,TRBV6-5,TRBJ1-1,12
ASSETGGHYEQY,TRBV2,TRBJ2-7,12
ASRPTSLLNEQF,TRBV6-5,TRBJ2-1,12
AWTGGSEQGVVAPYNEQF,TRBV30,TRBJ2-1,18
ATSRYTQGANYGYT,TRBV15,TRBJ1-2,14
ASSHGPNYGYT,TRBV16,TRBJ1-2,11
ASSYLARNYGYT,TRBV4-1,TRBJ1-2,12
ASSSRENQPQH,TRBV7-9,TRBJ1-5,11
ASSSAAGGLYNEQF,TRBV13,TRBJ2-1,14
ASSLGRQSNSKANEQF,TRBV28,TRBJ2-1,16
ASSVGGGGYEQY,TRBV9,TRBJ2-7,12
ASSPPGGSSYNEQF,TRBV18,TRBJ2-1,14
ASSWPSRGRNEAF,TRBV28,TRBJ1-1,13
ASPPVGSSYEQY,TRBV6-1,TRBJ2-7,12
AWSGLTADLNYGYT,TRBV30,TRBJ1-2,14
ASRRSTGFYEQY,TRBV6-5,TRBJ2-7,12
SVPPARNRNYGYT,TRBV29-1,TRBJ1-2,13
ASSPGTGRVIGYGYT,TRBV18,TRBJ1-2,15
ASSEPGTKNIQY,TRBV2,TRBJ2-4,12
ASTQAGGPGNEQF,TRBV19,TRBJ2-1,13
ASSLRGGNSVYNEQF,TRBV11-3,TRBJ2-1,15
ASGTGLVGNEQF,TRBV6-1,TRBJ2-1,12
ASSPGTTQEQY,TRBV11-2,TRBJ2-7,11
ARSPGHRYISGNTIY,TRBV5-3,TRBJ1-3,15
ASFGDYGYT,TRBV7-8,TRBJ1-2,9
ASSYSAANTGELF,TRBV6-5,TRBJ2-2,13
ASSIGAGGDYGYT,TRBV19,TRBJ1-2,13
PSDSSSTDTQY,TRBV19,TRBJ2-3,11
ASSGELGVQGEQY,TRBV10-1,TRBJ2-7,13
ASSSPDRGSEKLF,TRBV5-1,TRBJ1-4,13
ASRGTSGGAAGELF,TRBV2,TRBJ2-2,14
ASSLEGYPYEQY,TRBV28,TRBJ2-7,12
ASSFQGSGYT,TRBV6-5,TRBJ1-2,10
AWSVMDFQANYGYT,TRBV30,TRBJ1-2,14
ASTGGGNTIY,TRBV25-1,TRBJ1-3,10
ASSHPGLAGGSSYEQY,TRBV13,TRBJ2-7,16
ATRESRRNSYNEQF,TRBV15,TRBJ2-1,14
ASRKEKRGYT,TRBV19,TRBJ1-2,10
ASSNSGSYFNEQF,TRBV7-9,TRBJ2-1,13
ASSIRTAYEAF,TRBV19,TRBJ1-1,11
ASRRQGGETQY,TRBV28,TRBJ2-5,11
ASSPLASGRGAKETQY,TRBV18,TRBJ2-5,16
ASSAGGVSDTQY,TRBV5-1,TRBJ2-3,12
ASSFIDIKDINEQF,TRBV5-1,TRBJ2-1,14
ASSVGSEETQY,TRBV9,TRBJ2-5,11
ASSESTGAPHEQY,TRBV10-1,TRBJ2-7,13